Each of the 9 T cell receptor beta chains below was sequenced from the same sample in a study of T cell repertoires and Cas9 in healthy adults. The table came from immunoSEQ multiplex PCR; TCRdb's copy has only in-frame clones and leaves some out. This sample yields some 21,000 clones, of which roughly nine tenths are seen a single time; roughly 0.7% belongs to the top ten. Sequenced: CD4+ effector T cells (CD127+, CD25-, CD137-, CD154-) from PBMCs; culture status not recorded. The receptors shown here come from a human donor in good health.

The rearrangement uses TRBV2 and TRBJ1-6; no clear D. Trimming took 6 bases from V and 14 from J, leaving 20 bases between them. CDR3 length: 14 amino acids. From germline, CDR1 is SNHLY and CDR2 FYNNEI. The CDR3 coding sequence is TGTGCCAGCAGAGTTTTTGGACGGGATTCGTCCCTCCACTTT. Residues: CASRVFGRDSSLHF.

The V and J genes are TRBV28 and TRBJ2-1; TRBD2 matches at 7 bases. The CDR3 totals 14 residues. With 0 bases clipped from V and 7 bases from J, the junction kept 3 bases outside the gene matches. The germline gives CDR1 MDHEN, CDR2 SYDVKM. CDR3 nucleotides: TGTGCCAGCAGTTTATGGGGGACTATAAATGAGCAGTTCTTC. It codes for CASSLWGTINEQFF.

V gene TRBV6-5 combines with J gene TRBJ1-4, with D unresolved. V lost 8 bases to trimming and J lost 0 bases, with 7 bases between them. The V gene's germline CDR1 is MNHEY and CDR2 SVGAGI. This CDR3 region has 13 residues. The CDR3: CASGRSTNEKLFF. The CDR3 bases are TGTGCCAGCGGACGGTCAACTAATGAAAAACTGTTTTTT.

V usage is TRBV5-8 and J usage is TRBJ2-7; D unclear. The CDR3 is made up of 17 amino acids. Trimming left V 6 bases short and J 2 bases short, with 24 bases between. Germline CDR1 and CDR2: SGHTS and YDEGEE. DNA of the CDR3: TGTGCCAGCACCCTAGGACGTGGGCGGCAAGCAACCTACGAGCAGTACTTC. It specifies CASTLGRGRQATYEQYF. The variable domain in full, completed from reference TRBV5-8 and TRBJ2-7, reads EAGVTQSPTHLIKTRGQQATLRCSPISGHTSVYWYQQALGLGLQFLLWYDEGEERNRGNFPPRFSGRQFPNYSSELNVNALELEDSALYLCASTLGRGRQATYEQYFGPGTRLTVT.

V gene TRBV4-1 combines with J gene TRBJ2-2, with 7 positions matching TRBD2. J was trimmed by 4 bases and V by 4 bases; bases with no gene match: 9. Germline-derived CDR1 and CDR2 are MGHRA and YSYEKL. The CDR3 has 16 residues. CDR3 protein: CASSLLGWGGTGELFF. CDR3 nucleotide sequence: TGCGCCAGCAGCCTCCTCGGTTGGGGGGGCACCGGGGAGCTGTTTTTT.

CDR3 sequence (DNA): TGTGCCTCGAGGTGGGGGCTTAGCTCCTACGAGCAGTACTTC. This gives the protein CASRWGLSSYEQYF. The V call is TRBV6-6, the J call TRBJ2-7, with TRBD1 as a possible D gene (6 bases). Germline CDR1 reads MNHNY; CDR2 reads SVGAGI (reference sequence). The CDR3 is 14 residues long. V was trimmed by 11 bases and J by 0 bases, leaving 17 bases between them.

The rearrangement links TRBV28 to TRBJ1-2; a weak D match, TRBD1 (6 bases). CDR1 is MDHEN, CDR2 SYDVKM, per germline. The V end lost 5 bases, the J end lost 4 bases, and 11 bases lay between the germline ends. CDR3 size: 13 residues. The CDR3: CASSIGQRYGYTF. In DNA form, the CDR3 reads TGTGCCAGCAGTATTGGACAGCGCTATGGCTACACCTTC.

This chain connects TRBV19 to TRBJ2-6; D unclear. The CDR3 extends over 14 amino acids. V gave up 7 bases and J gave up 4 bases, with 11 bases separating them. Germline V gene sequence: CDR1 LNHDA, CDR2 SQIVND (reference sequence). CDR3 region: CASTTGSGANVLTF. The CDR3 region has the DNA TGTGCCAGTACAACTGGGTCCGGGGCCAACGTCCTGACTTTC. Combining the CDR3 with reference TRBV19 and TRBJ2-6 gives the whole variable domain DGGITQSPKYLFRKEGQNVTLSCEQNLNHDAMYWYRQDPGQGLRLIYYSQIVNDFQKGDIAEGYSVSREKKESFPLTVTSAQKNPTAFYLCASTTGSGANVLTFGAGSRLTVL.

This CDR3 reads CASSPVMVHEQYF. The CDR3 coding sequence is TGTGCCAGCAGCCCAGTTATGGTCCACGAGCAGTACTTC. This chain links TRBV7-2 with TRBJ2-7; no firm D call. CDR3 size: 13 residues. The germline V gene has CDR1 SGHTA and CDR2 FQGNSA. V lost 5 bases and J 5 bases, leaving 13 bases between the germline ends.